This T cell receptor beta chain emerged from a study of T-cell memory formation after mild COVID-19. Findings and limits, study-wide: Some clones that responded turned up in pre-infection memory, which suggests that cross-reactive memory joined in. Clones which contracted sat mainly in CM and EM if CD4+, and in EMRA if CD8+.

Notes on this clonotype: Its antigen is as yet unknown.

The CDR3 covers 14 residues. The V gene's germline CDR1 is MNHEY and CDR2 SVGAGI. V was clipped by 0 bases and J by 3 bases, with 8 bases between them. A 5'RACE reaction primed in the constant segment made cDNA libraries of TCR alpha and TCR beta, and these carried sample barcodes and UMIs. MiXCR, applied by TCRdb to the 5' RACE reads, yields one record per CDR3 protein. The sample lists more than 450,000 distinct CDR3 sequences, 15% to 20% occurring once. The sample consisted of PBMCs or a T cell subset sorted from them (not recorded which). The TCR originated in an adult woman who had mild COVID-19 (a few samples of this study predate the infection). Cell type and time point are not known. V usage is TRBV6-5 and J usage is TRBJ1-1; weak D call: TRBD1 (6 bases). The CDR3 DNA follows: TGTGCCAGCAGTTACTCCAGGGGTGACACTGAAGCTTTCTTT. Protein product: CASSYSRGDTEAFF.